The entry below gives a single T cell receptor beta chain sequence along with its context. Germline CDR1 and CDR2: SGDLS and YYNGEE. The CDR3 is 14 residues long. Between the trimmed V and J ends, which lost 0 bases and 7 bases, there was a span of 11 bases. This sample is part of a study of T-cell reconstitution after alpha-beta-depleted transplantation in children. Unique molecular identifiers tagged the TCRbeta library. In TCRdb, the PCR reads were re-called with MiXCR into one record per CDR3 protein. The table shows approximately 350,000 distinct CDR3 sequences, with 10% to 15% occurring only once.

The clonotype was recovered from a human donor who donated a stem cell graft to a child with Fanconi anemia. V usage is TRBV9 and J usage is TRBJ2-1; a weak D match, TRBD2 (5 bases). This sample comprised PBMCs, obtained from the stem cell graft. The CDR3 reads CASSVGGSSNEQFF. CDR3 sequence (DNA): TGTGCCAGCAGCGTAGGAGGGTCCAGTAATGAGCAGTTCTTC.